This T cell receptor beta chain was sequenced during a study of blood T cells in healthy people across ages. Findings and limits, study-wide: Expanded clonotype shifts may have been confounded, as the donors had an unknown CMV status.

This CDR3 is built from 20 residues. The V gene end was trimmed by 4 bases and the J gene end by 2 bases; junction bases not matched to a gene: 19. The germline V gene encodes CDR1 SGDLS and CDR2 YYNGEE. A second roughly 7 to 11 cycle PCR used barcoded and J-beta primers. Via MiXCR, TCRdb re-called the 5' RACE reads, giving one row per CDR3 protein. The top ten clones hold over 3.5% of a sample with roughly 1.5 million distinct CDR3 sequences, 42% of them seen once. In regard to this clonotype: The antigen is not known.

Sequencing used blood. The origin of this receptor is a woman aged 18 to 35 in good health. The rearrangement uses TRBV9 and TRBJ2-1, with 9 bases identical to TRBD2. For the CDR3, the DNA is TGTGCCAGCAGCCCCCAGATAGCTAGCGGGACCCTATTCCCCTACAATGAGCAGTTCTTC. As protein: CASSPQIASGTLFPYNEQFF.